The 4 T cell receptor delta chains reported below all come from one sample, sequenced in a study of γδ T cells in repeated Plasmodium falciparum infection (dated by TCRdb to the early 2020s). The library was obtained by multiplex PCR. Sequencing was carried out with an Illumina MiSeq. Via CATT, TCRdb reprocessed the public reads, and rows with identical DNA were then joined. Recorded for this sample are some 50,000 delta-chain clones; 1.6% of them occurred a single time. The ten largest clonotypes hold about 8.6% of the sample. For bulk TCR repertoire analysis, Vgamma9/Vdelta2+ and Vdelta2-negative gammadelta T cell populations were isolated by flow sorting from peripheral blood mononuclear cells. Sequencing input: gamma-delta T cells from blood. Receptors originate from a pool of human donors (malaria-infected and uninfected, not separated).

Note on this clone: The protein given by TCRdb reflects a much larger clone and differs at residue 16 from this DNA's translation, likely from a read error; the protein shown is the DNA's translation. This chain uses TRDV1 with TRDJ1; D is perhaps TRDD2 (5 bases). The V end lost 3 bases, the J end lost 2 bases, and 46 bases lay between the germline ends. Germline CDR1 is TSWWSYY and CDR2 is QGS. CDR3 length equals 26 residues. The CDR3 sequence is CALGDLGPIYTETKDLPNVRTDKLIF. The CDR3 nucleotides are TGTGCTCTTGGGGACCTCGGTCCTATCTATACAGAAACGAAGGACCTACCGAACGTGAGGACCGATAAACTCATCTTT.

This clone was seen repeatedly, ten times or more. A junction end diverges from the germline sequence, so it may reflect a read error. V gene TRDV1 combines with J gene TRDJ1; 11 bases line up with TRDD3. This CDR3 region has 28 residues. Looked up from germline, CDR1 is TSWWSYY and CDR2 is QGS. This chain's CDR3 is CALRELLVGMLPTRLGDTRESYTDKLIF. For the CDR3, the DNA is TGTGCTCTTAGGGAACTACTGGTTGGCATGCTTCCTACACGTCTGGGGGATACCCGCGAATCGTACACCGATAAACTCATCTTT.

This clone occurred a few times. Since a far larger clone is one base different, this is likely a read error. The V gene is TRDV3, the J gene TRDJ1, with 12 bases aligning to TRDD3. Here the J gene came from matching the DNA to germline, since TCRdb omits it. Trimming took 4 bases from V and 0 from J; bases not matched to a gene: 27. Germline V CDR1 and CDR2: TVYSNPD, GDNSRS (reference sequence). CDR3 length equals 22 residues. Here the CDR3 reads CASLPTPRLGDTVGVYTDKLIF. The DNA for the CDR3 is TGTGCCTCTCTTCCCACTCCCCGGCTGGGGGATACGGTGGGGGTGTACACCGATAAACTCATCTTT.

In its sample, this clone was seen a few times. Given a far larger clone just one base away, this is likely a sequencing read error. The same CDR3 can be traced to other DNA sequences in this sample. TRDV2 is the V gene, and the J gene was not called. This CDR3 has 13 residues. Germline V lookup: CDR1 GEAIGNYY, CDR2 EKD. CDR3 residues: CACDSVGVDKLIF. CDR3 nucleotide sequence: TGTGCCTGTGACAGTGTAGGAGTCGATAAACTAATCTTT.